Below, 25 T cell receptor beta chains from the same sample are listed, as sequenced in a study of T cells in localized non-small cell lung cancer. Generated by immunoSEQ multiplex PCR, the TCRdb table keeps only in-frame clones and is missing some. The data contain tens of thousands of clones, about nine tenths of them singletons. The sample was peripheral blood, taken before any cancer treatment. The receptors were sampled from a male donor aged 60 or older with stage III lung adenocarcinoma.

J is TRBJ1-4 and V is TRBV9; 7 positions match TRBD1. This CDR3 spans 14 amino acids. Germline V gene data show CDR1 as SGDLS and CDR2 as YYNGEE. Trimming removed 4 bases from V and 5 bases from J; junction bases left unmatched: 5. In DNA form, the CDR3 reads TGTGCCAGCAGCACAGGAGGGGGCAATGAAAAACTGTTTTTT. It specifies CASSTGGGNEKLFF.

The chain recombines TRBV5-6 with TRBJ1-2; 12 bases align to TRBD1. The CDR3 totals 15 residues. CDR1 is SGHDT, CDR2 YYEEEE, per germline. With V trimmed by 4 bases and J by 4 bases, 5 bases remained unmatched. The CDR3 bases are TGTGCCAGCAGCACCCCGGGACAGGGGGCCTATGGCTACACCTTC. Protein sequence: CASSTPGQGAYGYTF.

CDR3: CASGGTGYEKLFF. CDR3 nucleotides: TGTGCCAGTGGAGGGACAGGGTATGAAAAACTGTTTTTT. The chain couples TRBV19 to TRBJ1-4, with TRBD1 identical over 9 bases. With 8 bases clipped from V and 6 bases from J, the junction kept 4 bases outside the gene matches. The germline V gene encodes CDR1 LNHDA and CDR2 SQIVND (reference sequence). This CDR3 is 13 amino acids long.

CDR3 sequence reads: CASSSGDSYNEQFF. The CDR3 DNA follows: TGCGCCAGCAGTTCGGGAGACTCCTACAATGAGCAGTTCTTC. V gene TRBV5-1 combines with J gene TRBJ2-1, with a weak D call TRBD2 (6 bases). The V end was cut by 5 bases, the J end by 0 bases, with 9 bases between. The CDR3 has 14 residues. Per the germline V gene, CDR1 is SGHRS and CDR2 is YFSETQ. The complete variable domain, with remaining parts taken from reference TRBV5-1 and TRBJ2-1, reads KAGVTQTPRYLIKTRGQQVTLSCSPISGHRSVSWYQQTPGQGLQFLFEYFSETQRNKGNFPGRFSGRQFSNSRSEMNVSTLELGDSALYLCASSSGDSYNEQFFGPGTRLTVL.

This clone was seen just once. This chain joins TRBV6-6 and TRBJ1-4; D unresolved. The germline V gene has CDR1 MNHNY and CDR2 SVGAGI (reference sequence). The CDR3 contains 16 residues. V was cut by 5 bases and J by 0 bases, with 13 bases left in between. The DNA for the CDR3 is TGTGCCAGCAGTCAACGCCCTCCCGCAACTAATGAAAAACTGTTTTTT. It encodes CASSQRPPATNEKLFF.

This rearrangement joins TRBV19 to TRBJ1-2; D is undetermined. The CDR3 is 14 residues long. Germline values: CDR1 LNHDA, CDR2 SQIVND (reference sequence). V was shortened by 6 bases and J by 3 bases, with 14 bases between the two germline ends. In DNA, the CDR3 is TGTGCCAGTAGCCCGGGTTTGACCTACTATGGCTACACCTTC. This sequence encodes CASSPGLTYYGYTF.

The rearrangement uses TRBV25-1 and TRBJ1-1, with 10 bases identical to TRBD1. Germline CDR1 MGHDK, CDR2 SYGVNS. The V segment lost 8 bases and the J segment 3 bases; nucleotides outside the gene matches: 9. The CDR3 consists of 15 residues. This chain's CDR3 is CASAATGGPHTEAFF. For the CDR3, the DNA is TGTGCCAGCGCGGCGACAGGGGGCCCCCACACTGAAGCTTTCTTT.

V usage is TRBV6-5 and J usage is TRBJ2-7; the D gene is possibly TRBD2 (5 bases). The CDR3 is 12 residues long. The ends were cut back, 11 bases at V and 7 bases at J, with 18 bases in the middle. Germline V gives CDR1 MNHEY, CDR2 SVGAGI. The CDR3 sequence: CAPPGDRREQYF. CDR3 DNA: TGTGCCCCCCCCGGGGATCGGAGAGAGCAGTACTTC.

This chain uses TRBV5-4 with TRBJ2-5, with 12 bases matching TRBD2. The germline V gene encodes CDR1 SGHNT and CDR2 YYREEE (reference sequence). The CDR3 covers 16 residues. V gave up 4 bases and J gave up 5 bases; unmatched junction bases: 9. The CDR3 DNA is TGTGCCAGCAGCCCCACTAGCGGGAGGTCCTGGGAGACCCAGTACTTC. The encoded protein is CASSPTSGRSWETQYF. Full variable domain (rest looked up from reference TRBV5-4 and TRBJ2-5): ETGVTQSPTHLIKTRGQQVTLRCSSQSGHNTVSWYQQALGQGPQFIFQYYREEENGRGNFPPRFSGLQFPNYSSELNVNALELDDSALYLCASSPTSGRSWETQYFGPGTRLLVL.

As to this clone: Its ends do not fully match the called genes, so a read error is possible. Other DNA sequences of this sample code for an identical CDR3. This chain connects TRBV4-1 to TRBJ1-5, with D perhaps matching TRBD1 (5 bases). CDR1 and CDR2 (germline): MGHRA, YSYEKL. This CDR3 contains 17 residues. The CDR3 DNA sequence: TGCGCCAGCAGCCTCACGGTGCGAAGGGGTATCAATCAGCCCCAACATTTT. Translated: CASSLTVRRGINQPQHF.

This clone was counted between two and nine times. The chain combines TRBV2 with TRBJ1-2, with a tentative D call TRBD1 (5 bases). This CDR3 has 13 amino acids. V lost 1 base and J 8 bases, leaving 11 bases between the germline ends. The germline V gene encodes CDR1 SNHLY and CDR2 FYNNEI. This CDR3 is CASSEGTYNGYTF. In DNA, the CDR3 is TGTGCCAGCAGTGAAGGGACATATAACGGCTACACCTTC.

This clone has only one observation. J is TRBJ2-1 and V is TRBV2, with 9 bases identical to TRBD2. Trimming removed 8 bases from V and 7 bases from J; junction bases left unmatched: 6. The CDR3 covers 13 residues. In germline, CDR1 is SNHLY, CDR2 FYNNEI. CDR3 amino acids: CASERGAGNEQFF. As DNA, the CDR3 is TGTGCCAGCGAGCGGGGGGCTGGGAATGAGCAGTTCTTC.

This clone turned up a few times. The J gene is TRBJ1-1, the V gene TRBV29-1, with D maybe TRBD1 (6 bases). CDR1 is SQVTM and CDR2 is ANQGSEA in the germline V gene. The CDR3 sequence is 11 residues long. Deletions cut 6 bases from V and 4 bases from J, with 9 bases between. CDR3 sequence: CSVGQLTEAFF. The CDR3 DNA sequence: TGCAGCGTCGGACAGCTCACTGAAGCTTTCTTT.

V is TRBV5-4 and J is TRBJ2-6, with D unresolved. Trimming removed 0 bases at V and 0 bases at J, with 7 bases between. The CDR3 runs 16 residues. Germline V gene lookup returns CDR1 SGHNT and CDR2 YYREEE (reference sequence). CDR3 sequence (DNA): TGTGCCAGCAGCTTGGGATTACCCTCTGGGGCCAACGTCCTGACTTTC. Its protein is CASSLGLPSGANVLTF.

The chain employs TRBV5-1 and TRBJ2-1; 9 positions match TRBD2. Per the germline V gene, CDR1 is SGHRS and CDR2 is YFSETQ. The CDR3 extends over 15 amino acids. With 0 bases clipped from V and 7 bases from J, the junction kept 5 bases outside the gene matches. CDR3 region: CASSLEIAGVNEQFF. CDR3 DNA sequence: TGCGCCAGCAGCTTGGAAATAGCGGGAGTGAATGAGCAGTTCTTC.

CDR3 sequence: CASSRPGLAGVNEQFF. In DNA form, the CDR3 reads TGTGCCAGCAGCCGCCCCGGACTAGCGGGAGTCAATGAGCAGTTCTTC. The rearrangement joins TRBV7-6 to TRBJ2-1; TRBD2 matches at 13 bases. Germline V lookup: CDR1 SGHVS, CDR2 FNYEAQ. V was pared by 5 bases and J by 6 bases, with 7 bases of the junction left unmatched. The CDR3 consists of 16 residues.

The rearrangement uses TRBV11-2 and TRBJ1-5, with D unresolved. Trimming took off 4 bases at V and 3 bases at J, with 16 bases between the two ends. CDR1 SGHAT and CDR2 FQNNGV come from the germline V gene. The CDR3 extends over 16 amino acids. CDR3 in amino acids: CASSYPPQANNQPQHF. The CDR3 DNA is TGTGCCAGCAGCTACCCTCCTCAGGCAAACAATCAGCCCCAGCATTTT.

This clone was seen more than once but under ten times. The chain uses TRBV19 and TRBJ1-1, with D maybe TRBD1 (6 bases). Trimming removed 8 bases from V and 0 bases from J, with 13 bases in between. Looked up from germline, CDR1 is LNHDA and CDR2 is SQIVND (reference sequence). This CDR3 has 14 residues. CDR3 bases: TGTGCCAGTCGGACAGTTAAGATGAACACTGAAGCTTTCTTT. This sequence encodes CASRTVKMNTEAFF.

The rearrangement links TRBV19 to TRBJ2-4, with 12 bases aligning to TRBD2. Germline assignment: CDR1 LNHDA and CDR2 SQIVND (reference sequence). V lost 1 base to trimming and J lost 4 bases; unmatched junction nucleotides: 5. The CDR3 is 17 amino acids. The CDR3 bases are TGTGCCAGTAGTATAGCTCCCGGACTAGCGGGGAAAAACATTCAGTACTTC. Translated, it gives CASSIAPGLAGKNIQYF.

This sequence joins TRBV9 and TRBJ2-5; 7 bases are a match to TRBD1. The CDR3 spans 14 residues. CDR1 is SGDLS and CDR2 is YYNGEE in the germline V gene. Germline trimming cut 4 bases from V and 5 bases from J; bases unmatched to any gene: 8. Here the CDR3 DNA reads TGTGCCAGCAGCCCAGGGACAGTGGGGGAGACCCAGTACTTC. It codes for CASSPGTVGETQYF.

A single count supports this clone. The CDR3 loop reads CASSLDQSRGNEQFF. The CDR3 DNA follows: TGTGCCAGCAGCTTAGATCAGAGCAGGGGCAATGAGCAGTTCTTC. The J gene is TRBJ2-1, the V gene TRBV11-3; weak D call: TRBD1 (6 bases). The CDR3 has 15 amino acids. CDR1 SGHNT and CDR2 YENEEA come from the germline V gene. V lost 0 bases to trimming and J lost 6 bases, with 12 bases between them.

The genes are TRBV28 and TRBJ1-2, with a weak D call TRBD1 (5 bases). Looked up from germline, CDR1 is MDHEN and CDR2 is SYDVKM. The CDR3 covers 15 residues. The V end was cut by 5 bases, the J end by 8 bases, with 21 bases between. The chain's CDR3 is CASSGGGTPMGGYTF. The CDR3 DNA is TGTGCCAGCAGTGGGGGAGGGACCCCTATGGGGGGCTACACCTTC.

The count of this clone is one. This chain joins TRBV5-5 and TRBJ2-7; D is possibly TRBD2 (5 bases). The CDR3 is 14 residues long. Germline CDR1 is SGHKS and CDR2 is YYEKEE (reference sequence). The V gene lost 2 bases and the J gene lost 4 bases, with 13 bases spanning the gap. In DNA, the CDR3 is TGTGCCAGCAGCTTTCCTGGACTTTCGTACGAGCAGTACTTC. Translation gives CASSFPGLSYEQYF.

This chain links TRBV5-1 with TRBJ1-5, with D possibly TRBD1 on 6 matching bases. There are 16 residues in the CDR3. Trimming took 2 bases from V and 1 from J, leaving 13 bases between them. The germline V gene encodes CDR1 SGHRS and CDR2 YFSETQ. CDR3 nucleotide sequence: TGCGCCAGCAGCTTAGGAACAGGGATAAGCAATCAGCCCCAGCATTTT. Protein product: CASSLGTGISNQPQHF.

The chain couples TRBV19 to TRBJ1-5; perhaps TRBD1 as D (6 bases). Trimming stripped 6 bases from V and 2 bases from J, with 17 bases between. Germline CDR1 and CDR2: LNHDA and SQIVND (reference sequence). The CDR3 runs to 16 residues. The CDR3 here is CASRRQARLGNQPQHF. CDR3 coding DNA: TGTGCCAGTAGACGACAGGCCCGATTGGGCAATCAGCCCCAGCATTTT. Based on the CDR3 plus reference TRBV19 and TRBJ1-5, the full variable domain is DGGITQSPKYLFRKEGQNVTLSCEQNLNHDAMYWYRQDPGQGLRLIYYSQIVNDFQKGDIAEGYSVSREKKESFPLTVTSAQKNPTAFYLCASRRQARLGNQPQHFGDGTRLSIL.